This entry is about one T cell receptor (beta chain). Its antigen remains unknown. The data are from a study of T cells after yellow fever vaccination. Findings and caveats of the study: Post-booster samples contained most primary-vaccination clones (approximately 96% CD4, approximately 88% CD8). Abundant clonotypes (contaminants from the bulk population) could be present in FACS-sorted repertoires. Peaking on day 5 versus 15, the secondary response was faster but weaker.

TCRdb ran MiXCR on the 5' RACE reads and lists one entry per CDR3 protein. The sample contains some 320,000 distinct CDR3 sequences, roughly 10% of which appear only once. Trimming took 1 base from V and 9 from J, leaving 7 bases between them. The CDR3 extends over 12 amino acids. Germline assignment: CDR1 SNHLY and CDR2 FYNNEI. The input for sequencing was CD4+ T cells sorted from PBMCs, taken 45 days after the yellow fever booster vaccination. The TCR originated in a man aged 18-30 years who received the YFV17D yellow fever vaccine. V is TRBV2 and J is TRBJ2-1, with D unresolved. DNA for the CDR3: TGTGCCAGCAGTGAAGTCCCCACTGAGCAGTTCTTC. Translation gives CASSEVPTEQFF.